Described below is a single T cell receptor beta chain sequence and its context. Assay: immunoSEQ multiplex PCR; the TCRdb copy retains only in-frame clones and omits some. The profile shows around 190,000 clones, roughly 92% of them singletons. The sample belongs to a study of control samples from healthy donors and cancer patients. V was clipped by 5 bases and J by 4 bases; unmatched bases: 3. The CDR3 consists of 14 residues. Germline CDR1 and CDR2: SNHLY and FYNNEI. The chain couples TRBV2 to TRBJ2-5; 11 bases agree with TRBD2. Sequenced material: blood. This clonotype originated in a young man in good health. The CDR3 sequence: CASSNSGRGETQYF. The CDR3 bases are TGTGCCAGCAGTAATAGCGGGAGGGGAGAGACCCAGTACTTC. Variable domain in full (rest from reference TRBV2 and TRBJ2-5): EPEVTQTPSHQVTQMGQEVILRCVPISNHLYFYWYRQILGQKVEFLVSFYNNEISEKSEIFDDQFSVERPDGSNFTLKIRSTKLEDSAMYFCASSNSGRGETQYFGPGTRLLVL.